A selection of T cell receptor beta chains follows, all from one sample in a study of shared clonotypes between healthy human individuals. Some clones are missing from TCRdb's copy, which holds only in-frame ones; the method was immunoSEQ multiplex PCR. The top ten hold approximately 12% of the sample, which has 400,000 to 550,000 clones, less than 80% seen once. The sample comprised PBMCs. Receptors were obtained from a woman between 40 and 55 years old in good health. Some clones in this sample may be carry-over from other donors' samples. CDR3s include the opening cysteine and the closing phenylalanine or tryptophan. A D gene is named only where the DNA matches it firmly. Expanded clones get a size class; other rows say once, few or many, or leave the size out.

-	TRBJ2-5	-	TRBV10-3	CASRRGFQETQYF	TGTGCCTCCCGGAGGGGGTTTCAAGAGACCCAGTACTTC
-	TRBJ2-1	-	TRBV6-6	CASSQTRDNEQFF	TGTGCCAGCAGTCAGACTAGAGACAATGAGCAGTTCTTC
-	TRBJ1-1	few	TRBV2	CASSDPNTEAFF	TGTGCCAGCAGTGATCCGAACACTGAAGCTTTCTTT
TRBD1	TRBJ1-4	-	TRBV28	CASSSWGGQSFPNEKLFF	TGTGCCAGCAGTTCCTGGGGGGGACAGTCTTTTCCCAATGAAAAACTGTTTTTT
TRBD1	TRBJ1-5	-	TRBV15	CATSRGQGNQPQHF	TGTGCCACCAGCAGAGGACAGGGGAATCAGCCCCAGCATTTT
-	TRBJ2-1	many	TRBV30	CAWSSYTISGQFF	TGTGCCTGGAGTAGTTACACCATCTCTGGGCAGTTCTTC
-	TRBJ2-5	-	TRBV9	CASSVGTAGIQETQYF	TGTGCCAGCAGCGTAGGCACAGCGGGCATCCAAGAGACCCAGTACTTC
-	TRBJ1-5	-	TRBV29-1	CSVGRVGQPQHF	TGCAGCGTTGGCAGGGTGGGTCAGCCCCAGCATTTT
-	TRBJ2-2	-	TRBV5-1	CASSLLNGGTGELFF	TGCGCCAGCAGCTTGCTTAACGGGGGAACCGGGGAGCTGTTTTTT
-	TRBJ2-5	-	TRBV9	CASSPPPQGGLETQYF	TGTGCCAGCAGCCCACCTCCCCAGGGCGGCCTAGAGACCCAGTACTTC
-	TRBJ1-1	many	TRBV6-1	CASRPPGDRRAFF	TGTGCCAGCAGACCCCCGGGCGACAGGAGAGCTTTCTTT
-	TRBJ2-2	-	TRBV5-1	CASSAGPYTGELFF	TGCGCCAGCAGCGCAGGTCCTTACACCGGGGAGCTGTTTTTT
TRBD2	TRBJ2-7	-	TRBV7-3	CASSLLAGGSYEQYF	TGTGCCAGCAGCTTACTAGCGGGAGGCTCCTACGAGCAGTACTTC
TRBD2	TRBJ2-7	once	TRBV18	CASSYRRLAGGLNHEQYF	TGTGCCAGCTCCTACAGAAGACTAGCGGGAGGCCTAAACCACGAGCAGTACTTC
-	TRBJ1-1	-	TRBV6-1	CASSFNLNTEAFF	TGTGCCAGCAGTTTTAACCTGAACACTGAAGCTTTCTTT
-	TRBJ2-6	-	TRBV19	CASRPRGSGANVLTF	TGTGCCAGTAGACCCAGGGGTTCTGGGGCCAACGTCCTGACTTTC
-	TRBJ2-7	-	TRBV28	CATGTVSYEQYF	TGTGCCACCGGGACGGTCTCCTACGAGCAGTACTTC
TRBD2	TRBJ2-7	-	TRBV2	CASSVAGGPSYEQYF	TGTGCCAGCAGTGTCGCGGGAGGGCCGTCCTACGAGCAGTACTTC
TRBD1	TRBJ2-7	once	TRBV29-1	CSVGQGRGEQYF	TGCAGCGTTGGACAGGGACGGGGCGAGCAGTACTTC
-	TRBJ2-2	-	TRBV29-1	CSVGVGGNTGELFF	TGCAGCGTTGGGGTAGGAGGGAACACCGGGGAGCTGTTTTTT
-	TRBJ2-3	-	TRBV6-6	CASTYGGADTQYF	TGTGCCAGCACCTACGGTGGGGCAGATACGCAGTATTTT
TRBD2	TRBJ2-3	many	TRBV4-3	CASSRASAGGSTDTQYF	TGCGCCAGCAGCCGGGCCTCTGCGGGAGGAAGCACAGATACGCAGTATTTT
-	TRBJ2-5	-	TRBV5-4	CASSLETQTWETQYF	TGTGCCAGCAGCTTGGAGACACAAACTTGGGAGACCCAGTACTTC
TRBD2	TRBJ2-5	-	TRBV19	CASSPRLAGQETQYF	TGTGCCAGTAGTCCGCGACTAGCGGGGCAAGAGACCCAGTACTTC
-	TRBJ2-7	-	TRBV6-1	CASSEALDRYYEQYF	TGTGCCAGCAGTGAAGCGCTGGACAGATACTACGAGCAGTACTTC
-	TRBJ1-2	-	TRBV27	CASSPPLRSGAYGYTF	TGTGCCAGCAGTCCTCCTCTCAGGTCCGGGGCTTATGGCTACACCTTC
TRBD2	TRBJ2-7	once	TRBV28	CASNLPGRAYEQYF	TGTGCCAGCAACCTCCCCGGGAGGGCTTACGAGCAGTACTTC
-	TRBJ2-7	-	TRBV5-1	CASSPAGGGIEQYF	TGCGCCAGCAGCCCGGCCGGAGGGGGCATCGAGCAGTACTTC
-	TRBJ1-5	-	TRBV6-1	CASFPTGHNQPQHF	TGTGCCAGCTTTCCGACAGGACACAATCAGCCCCAGCATTTT
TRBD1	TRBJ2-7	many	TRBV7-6	CASSLGTGSYEQYF	TGTGCCAGCAGCTTAGGGACAGGGAGCTACGAGCAGTACTTC
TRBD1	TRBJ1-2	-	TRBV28	CASSLGPTGDYGYTF	TGTGCCAGCAGCCTTGGGCCCACAGGGGACTATGGCTACACCTTC
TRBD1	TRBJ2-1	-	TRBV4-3	CASSQSEGTGEFF	TGCGCCAGCAGCCAATCGGAGGGGACAGGGGAGTTCTTC